The TCR beta chain under discussion was sequenced for a study of cytomegalovirus exposure and HLA in healthy donors. Study conclusions and caveats: Sequence variants that were highly shared formed a cluster that was likely a sequencing artifact.

PCR used 60 Vbeta primers and 13 Jbeta primers. Clones were read by immunoSEQ multiplex PCR, and TCRdb kept only the in-frame ones, dropping some. Its table lists 100,000 to 150,000 clones. V lost 6 bases and J 6 bases, leaving 18 bases between the germline ends. Per germline, CDR1 MNHEY and CDR2 SMNVEV (reference sequence). CDR3 length equals 14 residues. As regards this clone: Its specificity is unknown.

The chain combines TRBV27 with TRBJ2-7; D is possibly TRBD2 (5 bases). The sequencing input was PBMCs. The TCR was taken from a man aged 35 to 55 in good health and CMV-seronegative. CDR3 nucleotide sequence: TGTGCCAGCAGCCCAAACGGACGGGCGGGCGAGCAGTACTTC. Amino acids: CASSPNGRAGEQYF.